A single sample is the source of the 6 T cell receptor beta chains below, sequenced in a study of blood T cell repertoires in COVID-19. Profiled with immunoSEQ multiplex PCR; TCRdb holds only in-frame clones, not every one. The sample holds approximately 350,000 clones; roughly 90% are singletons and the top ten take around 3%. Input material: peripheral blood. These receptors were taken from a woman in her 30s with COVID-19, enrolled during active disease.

Written as DNA, the CDR3 is TGCAGTGCTAGTGACTGGACTAGTCAGTTCGACGAGCAGTACTTC. This gives the protein CSASDWTSQFDEQYF. This chain uses TRBV20-1 with TRBJ2-7; 7 bases fit TRBD2. This CDR3 contains 15 residues. The J segment lost 5 bases and the V segment lost 3 bases, leaving 13 bases of the junction unmatched. Per germline, CDR1 DFQATT and CDR2 SNEGSKA (reference sequence).

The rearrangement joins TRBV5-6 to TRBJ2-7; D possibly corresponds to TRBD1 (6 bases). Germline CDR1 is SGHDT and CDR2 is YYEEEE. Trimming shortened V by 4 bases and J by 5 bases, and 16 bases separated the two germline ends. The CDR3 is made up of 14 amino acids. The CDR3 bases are TGTGCCAGCAGCCTGCGGCGGACAGTGAACGAGCAGTACTTC. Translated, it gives CASSLRRTVNEQYF.

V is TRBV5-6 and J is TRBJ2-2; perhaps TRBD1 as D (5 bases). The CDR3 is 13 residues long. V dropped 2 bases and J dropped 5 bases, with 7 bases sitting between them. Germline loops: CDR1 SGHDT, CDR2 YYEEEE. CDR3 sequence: CASSLDRTGELFF. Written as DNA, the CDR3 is TGTGCCAGCAGCTTAGACAGAACCGGGGAGCTGTTTTTT.

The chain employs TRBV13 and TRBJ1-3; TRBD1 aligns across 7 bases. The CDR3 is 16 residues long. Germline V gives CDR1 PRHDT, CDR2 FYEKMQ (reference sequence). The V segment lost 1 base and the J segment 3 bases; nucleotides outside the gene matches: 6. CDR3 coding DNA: TGTGCCAGCAGCTTAGCCCCCGGGACAGTTGGAAACACCATATATTTT. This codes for CASSLAPGTVGNTIYF.

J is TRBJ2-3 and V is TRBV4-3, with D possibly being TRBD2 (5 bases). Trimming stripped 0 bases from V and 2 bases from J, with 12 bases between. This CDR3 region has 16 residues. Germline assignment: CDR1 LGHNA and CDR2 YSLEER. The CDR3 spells CASSQDGVGDTDTQYF. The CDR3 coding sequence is TGCGCCAGCAGCCAAGATGGGGTCGGGGACACAGATACGCAGTATTTT.

The CDR3, as DNA: TGTGCCACCAGTGATTCGACTAGTTTGGGGTCCTACAATGAGCAGTTCTTC. Translated: CATSDSTSLGSYNEQFF. The rearrangement uses TRBV24-1 and TRBJ2-1; a weak D match, TRBD2 (6 bases). The ends were cut back, 2 bases at V and 1 base at J, with 14 bases in the middle. From germline, CDR1 is KGHDR and CDR2 SFDVKD. CDR3 size: 17 residues.